The T cell receptor beta chain under discussion was sequenced for a study of blood T cells in healthy people across ages. The CDR3 runs to 19 residues. Between the trimmed V and J ends, which lost 1 base and 5 bases, there was a span of 26 bases. It was with a sample-barcoded 5' primer and a J-beta primer mix that a second PCR of roughly 7 to 12 cycles was run. One entry per CDR3 protein, called by TCRdb with MiXCR from the 5' RACE reads. The sample has roughly 1,800,000 distinct CDR3 sequences, about 50% seen once. The chain has TRBV12-3 or TRBV12-4 and TRBJ2-5; tentative D call: TRBD2 (7 bases). This receptor was identified in a woman between 40 and 55 years old in good health. Sequenced input: blood. The CDR3 sequence is CASSLGRDQYREGSETQYF. DNA of the CDR3: TGTGCCAGCAGTTTAGGTCGAGACCAGTACAGGGAGGGGTCGGAGACCCAGTACTTC.